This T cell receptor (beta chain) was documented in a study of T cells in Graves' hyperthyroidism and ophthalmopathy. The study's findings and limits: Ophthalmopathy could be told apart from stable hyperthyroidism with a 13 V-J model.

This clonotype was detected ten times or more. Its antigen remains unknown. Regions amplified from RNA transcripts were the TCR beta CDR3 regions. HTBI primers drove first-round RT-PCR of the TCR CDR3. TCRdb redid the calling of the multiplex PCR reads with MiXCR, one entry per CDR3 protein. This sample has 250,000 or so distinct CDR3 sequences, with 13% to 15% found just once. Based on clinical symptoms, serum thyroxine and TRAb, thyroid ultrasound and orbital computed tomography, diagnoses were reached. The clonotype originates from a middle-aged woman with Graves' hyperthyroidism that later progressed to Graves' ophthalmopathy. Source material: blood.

CDR3 sequence: CATTAGGMEETQYF. CDR3 coding DNA: TGTGCCACCACAGCGGGAGGGATGGAAGAGACCCAGTACTTC. The rearrangement links TRBV6-1 to TRBJ2-5; 10 bases fit TRBD2. The CDR3 is made up of 14 amino acids. Germline V gene data show CDR1 as MNHNS and CDR2 as SASEGT. V lost 10 bases to trimming and J lost 3 bases; unmatched junction nucleotides: 8.